Reported below is one T cell receptor (beta chain). The CDR3 loop spans 17 amino acids. Germline-derived CDR1 and CDR2 are SGHVS and FNYEAQ. With V trimmed by 5 bases and J by 2 bases, 12 bases remained unmatched. Repertoires were generated with immunoSEQ multiplex PCR, while TCRdb's copy carries only in-frame clones and drops some. This sample has tens of thousands of clones, with 75% to 90% found just once. This entry belongs to a study of blood T cell repertoires in COVID-19. The chain carries TRBV7-6 and TRBJ2-7, with 10 nucleotides matching TRBD2. Sequences were obtained from peripheral blood. The sequence came from a woman between 65 and 79 years old with acute or convalescent COVID-19. The CDR3 DNA follows: TGTGCCAGCAGCCCCTCGGGGAGAGCGGGGGGGGCCTACGAGCAGTACTTC. Translation gives CASSPSGRAGGAYEQYF.